This T cell receptor (beta chain) was retrieved from a study of radiotherapy plus CTLA-4 blockade in lung cancer. Whole-study context: For around 18% of patients, objective responses occurred, and approximately 31% had disease control.

As regards this clone: What it recognizes is unknown.

J gave up 0 bases and V 8 bases, and 4 bases lay outside the gene matches. The V gene's germline CDR1 is MNHEY and CDR2 SVGAGI. The CDR3 totals 14 residues. Study-wide results and limits: Tumor-derived TCR clones expanded in blood after radiotherapy plus ipilimumab.

Sequencing used immunoSEQ multiplex PCR; TCRdb keeps in-frame clones, though not all of them. The data show 55,000 to 70,000 clones, roughly 80% seen once. The J gene is TRBJ2-5, the V gene TRBV6-5; 9 bases are a match to TRBD1. This TCR came from a human donor with non-small cell lung cancer who had a complete response to radiotherapy plus ipilimumab. This specimen was peripheral blood, taken from a patient treated with radiotherapy plus ipilimumab. Here the CDR3 reads CASCRDRDQETQYF. CDR3 nucleotides: TGTGCCAGCTGCCGGGACAGGGACCAAGAGACCCAGTACTTC.